At least ten counts were recorded for the clone carrying this T cell receptor (beta chain). Trimming left V 6 bases short and J 3 bases short, with 15 bases between. Germline V gene sequence: CDR1 DFQATT, CDR2 SNEGSKA (reference sequence). The CDR3 extends over 14 amino acids. This sample was taken from a study of T cells in Graves' hyperthyroidism and ophthalmopathy. Patients showing uncontrolled infection, other autoimmune disease, pregnancy or lactation were ineligible. TCR beta CDR3 sequences were amplified from RNA transcripts. In the first-round RT-PCR of the TCR CDR3, the HTBI primer set was used. MiXCR, applied by TCRdb to the multiplex PCR reads, yields one record per CDR3 protein. This sample has 650,000 to 750,000 distinct CDR3 sequences, with approximately 15% found just once.

The sequencing sample was made of blood. This TCR was recovered from a woman aged 18-29 years with Graves' hyperthyroidism. The chain links TRBV20-1 to TRBJ1-5; perhaps TRBD1 as D (5 bases). In DNA, the CDR3 is TGCAGTGCCGCCCCCACAGGCTCCAATCAGCCCCAGCATTTT. Its translation: CSAAPTGSNQPQHF.